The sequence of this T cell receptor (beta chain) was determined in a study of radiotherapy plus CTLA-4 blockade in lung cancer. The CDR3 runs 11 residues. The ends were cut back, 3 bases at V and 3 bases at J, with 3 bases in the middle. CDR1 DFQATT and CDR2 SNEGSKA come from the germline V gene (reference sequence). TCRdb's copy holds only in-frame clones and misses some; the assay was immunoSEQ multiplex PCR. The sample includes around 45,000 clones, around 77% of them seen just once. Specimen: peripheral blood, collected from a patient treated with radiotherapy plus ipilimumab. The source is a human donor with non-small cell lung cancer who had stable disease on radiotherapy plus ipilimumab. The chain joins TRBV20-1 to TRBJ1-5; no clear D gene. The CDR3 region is CSASNNQPQHF. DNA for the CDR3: TGCAGTGCTAGCAACAATCAGCCCCAGCATTTT.